The 13 T cell receptor beta chains in this list originate from one sample, sequenced in a study of monozygotic twins with inflammatory bowel disease. TCRdb re-called the 5' RACE reads; every CDR3 protein appears as one record, without DNA. The sample has some 150,000 distinct CDR3 sequences, and its top ten clones hold roughly 1.2%. Sequenced input: blood. Receptors were obtained from a human donor with ulcerative colitis or Crohn's disease, or a healthy co-twin of an affected twin (not recorded which).

The J gene is TRBJ2-7, the V gene TRBV20-1; the D call of TRBD2 rests on TCRdb alone, since no DNA is present to check it. This CDR3 is 16 amino acids long. Germline V gene data show CDR1 as DFQATT and CDR2 as SNEGSKA (reference sequence). CDR3 protein: CSARAQVAARHYEQYF.

The chain links TRBV14 to TRBJ1-1. The CDR3 has 17 residues. The germline gives CDR1 SGHDN, CDR2 FVKESK. The CDR3 protein is CASSQSWAAGMGTEAFF.

The chain combines TRBV7-6 with TRBJ2-1; as DNA is missing, the TRBD1 call by TCRdb cannot be tested. Germline assignment: CDR1 SGHVS and CDR2 FNYEAQ. The CDR3 consists of 14 residues. CDR3 residues: CASSFTQGFDEQFF.

The chain has TRBV20-1 and TRBJ1-1. This CDR3 comprises 11 residues. The germline V gene encodes CDR1 DFQATT and CDR2 SNEGSKA (reference sequence). The CDR3 is CSTTLDTEAFF.

The V call is TRBV7-9, the J call TRBJ1-1; absent DNA, TCRdb's TRBD1 call cannot be checked. Germline V lookup: CDR1 SEHNR, CDR2 FQNEAQ (reference sequence). This CDR3 comprises 15 residues. CDR3 sequence reads: CASSHSTGWSTEAFF.

This chain uses TRBV19 with TRBJ2-7; the TCRdb call, TRBD2, lacks DNA for checking. This CDR3 has 15 residues. Germline assignment: CDR1 LNHDA and CDR2 SQIVND (reference sequence). CDR3 amino acids: CASSIGRGISYEQYF.

V is TRBV12-3 or TRBV12-4 and J is TRBJ1-1. This CDR3 has 12 residues. CDR3 protein: CASRPDITEAFF.

This chain joins TRBV12-3 or TRBV12-4 and TRBJ1-3. CDR3 length: 13 amino acids. CDR3 loop: CASSSRAGNTIYF.

The rearrangement links TRBV12-3 or TRBV12-4 to TRBJ1-1. The CDR3 is 14 amino acids. The CDR3 reads CASSLEKWNTEAFF.

The chain joins TRBV19 to TRBJ2-7; lacking DNA, the TRBD1 call made by TCRdb goes unchecked. This CDR3 comprises 16 residues. Germline CDR1 reads LNHDA; CDR2 reads SQIVND (reference sequence). CDR3 protein: CASSQRDRGLNYEQYF.

The chain is built from TRBV18 and TRBJ2-5; TCRdb designates TRBD2, a call that cannot be tested without DNA. This CDR3 region has 15 residues. CDR1 KGHSH and CDR2 LQKENI come from the germline V gene. This CDR3 is CASSPLGTPKETQYF. Together with reference TRBV18 and TRBJ2-5, the CDR3 gives the full variable domain: NAGVMQNPRHLVRRRGQEARLRCSPMKGHSHVYWYRQLPEEGLKFMVYLQKENIIDESGMPKERFSAEFPKEGPSILRIQQVVRGDSAAYFCASSPLGTPKETQYFGPGTRLLVL.

This chain connects TRBV30 to TRBJ1-1. The CDR3 is 11 amino acids. The germline V gene has CDR1 GTSNPN and CDR2 SVGIG (reference sequence). CDR3 amino acids: CAWKQALEAFF.

The chain employs TRBV6-1 and TRBJ2-7; as DNA is missing, the TRBD2 call by TCRdb cannot be tested. The germline V gene has CDR1 MNHNS and CDR2 SASEGT. The CDR3 covers 14 residues. The CDR3: CASRGLGKSYEQYF.